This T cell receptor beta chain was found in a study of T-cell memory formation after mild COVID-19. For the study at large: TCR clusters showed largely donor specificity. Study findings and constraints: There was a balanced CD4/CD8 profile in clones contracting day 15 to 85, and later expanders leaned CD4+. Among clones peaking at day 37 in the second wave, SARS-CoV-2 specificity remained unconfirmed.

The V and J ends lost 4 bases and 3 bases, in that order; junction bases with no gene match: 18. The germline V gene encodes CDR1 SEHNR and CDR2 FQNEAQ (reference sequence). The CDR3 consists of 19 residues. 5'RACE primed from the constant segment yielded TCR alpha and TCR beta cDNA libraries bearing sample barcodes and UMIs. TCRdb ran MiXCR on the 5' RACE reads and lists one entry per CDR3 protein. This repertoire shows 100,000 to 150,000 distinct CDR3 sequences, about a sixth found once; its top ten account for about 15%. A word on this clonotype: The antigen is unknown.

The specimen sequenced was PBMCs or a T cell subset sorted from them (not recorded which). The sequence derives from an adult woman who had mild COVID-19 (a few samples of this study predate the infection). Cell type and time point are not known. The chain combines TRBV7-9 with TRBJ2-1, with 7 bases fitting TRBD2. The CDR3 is CASSSIGREPTTNYNEQFF. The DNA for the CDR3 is TGTGCCAGCAGCTCCATAGGGCGGGAGCCGACCACTAACTACAATGAGCAGTTCTTC.